This record looks at one T cell receptor (beta chain) sequence and its context. The CDR3 sequence is 13 residues long. The data belong to a study of blood T cell repertoires in COVID-19. For the study at large: PBMCs, B-cell-depleted T cells, or T cells provided the cDNA or gDNA that made up the material.

Clones were sequenced by immunoSEQ multiplex PCR, and TCRdb holds only the in-frame ones, with some missing. The table shows nearly 110,000 clones, with around 89% occurring only once. Specimen: peripheral blood. V gene TRBV21-1 combines with J gene TRBJ1-2; the DNA was not compared with TRBD1, the D call given in the table. TRBV21-1 is reported as a pseudogene. This receptor was identified in a man in his forties or fifties with active or convalescent COVID-19. The CDR3 DNA reads as TGTGCCAGCAGCGACAGGGAGATTGGAGGCTACACCTTC. This translates into CASSDREIGGYTF.